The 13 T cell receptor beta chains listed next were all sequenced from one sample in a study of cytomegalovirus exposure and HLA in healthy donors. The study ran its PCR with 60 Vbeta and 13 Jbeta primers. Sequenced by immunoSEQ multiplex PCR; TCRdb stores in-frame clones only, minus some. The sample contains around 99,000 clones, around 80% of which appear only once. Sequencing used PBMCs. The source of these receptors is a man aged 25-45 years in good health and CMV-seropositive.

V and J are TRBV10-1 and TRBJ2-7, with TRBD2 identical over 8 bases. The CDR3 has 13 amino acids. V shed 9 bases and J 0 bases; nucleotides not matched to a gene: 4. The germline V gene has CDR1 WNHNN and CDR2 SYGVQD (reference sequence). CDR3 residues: CASSSGDSYEQYF. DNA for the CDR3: TGCGCCAGTAGTAGCGGGGACTCCTACGAGCAGTACTTC.

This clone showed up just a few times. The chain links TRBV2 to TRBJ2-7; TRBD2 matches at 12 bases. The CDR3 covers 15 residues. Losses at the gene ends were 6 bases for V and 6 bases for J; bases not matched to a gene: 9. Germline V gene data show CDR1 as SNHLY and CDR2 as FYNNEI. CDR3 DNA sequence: TGTGCCAGCAGGACTAGCGGGGGCCCCCCCAGCGAGCAGTACTTC. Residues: CASRTSGGPPSEQYF.

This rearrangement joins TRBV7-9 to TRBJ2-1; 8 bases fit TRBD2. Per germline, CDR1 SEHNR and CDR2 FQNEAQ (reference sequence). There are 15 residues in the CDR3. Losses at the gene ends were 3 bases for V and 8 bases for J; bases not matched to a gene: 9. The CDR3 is CASSFIGSGGDEQFF. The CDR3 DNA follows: TGTGCCAGCAGCTTTATAGGTTCGGGGGGGGATGAGCAGTTCTTC.

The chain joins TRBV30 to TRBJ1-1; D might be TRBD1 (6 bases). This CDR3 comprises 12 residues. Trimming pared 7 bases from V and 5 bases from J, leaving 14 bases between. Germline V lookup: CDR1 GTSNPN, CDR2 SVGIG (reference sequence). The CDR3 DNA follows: TGTGCCTTGAACAGGGATGTGACTGAAGCTTTCTTT. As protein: CALNRDVTEAFF.

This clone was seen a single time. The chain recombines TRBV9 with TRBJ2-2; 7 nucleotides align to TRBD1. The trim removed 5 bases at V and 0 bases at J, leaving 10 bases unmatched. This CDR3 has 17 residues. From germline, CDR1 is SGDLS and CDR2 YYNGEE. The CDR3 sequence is CASRDPGQLPNTGELFF. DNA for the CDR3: TGTGCCAGCAGGGACCCGGGACAGTTACCGAACACCGGGGAGCTGTTTTTT.

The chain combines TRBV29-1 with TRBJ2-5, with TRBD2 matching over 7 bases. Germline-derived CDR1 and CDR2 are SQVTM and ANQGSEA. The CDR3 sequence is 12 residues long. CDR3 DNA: TGCACCGGGGGGTTTATGGGGGAGACCCAGTACTTC. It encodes CTGGFMGETQYF.

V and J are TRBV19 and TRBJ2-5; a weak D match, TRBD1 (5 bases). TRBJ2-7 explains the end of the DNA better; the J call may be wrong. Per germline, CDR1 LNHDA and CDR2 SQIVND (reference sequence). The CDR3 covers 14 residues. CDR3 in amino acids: CASSISRVGYEQYF. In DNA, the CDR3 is TGTGCCAGTAGTATTTCCAGGGTAGGATACGAGCAGTACTTC.

Here the CDR3 DNA reads TGTGCCAGCAGTTATAACTTCGAAGATACGCAGTATTTT. Translating it yields CASSYNFEDTQYF. This chain uses TRBV6-5 with TRBJ2-3; D remains ambiguous. The V end lost 3 bases, the J end lost 5 bases, and 9 bases lay between the germline ends. The CDR3 totals 13 residues. The V gene's germline CDR1 is MNHEY and CDR2 SVGAGI.

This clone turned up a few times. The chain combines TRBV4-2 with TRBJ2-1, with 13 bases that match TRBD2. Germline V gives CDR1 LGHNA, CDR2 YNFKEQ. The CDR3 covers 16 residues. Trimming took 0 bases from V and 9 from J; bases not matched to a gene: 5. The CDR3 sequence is CASSQEVLAGGSEQFF. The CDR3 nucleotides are TGTGCCAGCAGCCAAGAAGTACTAGCGGGGGGGAGTGAGCAGTTCTTC.

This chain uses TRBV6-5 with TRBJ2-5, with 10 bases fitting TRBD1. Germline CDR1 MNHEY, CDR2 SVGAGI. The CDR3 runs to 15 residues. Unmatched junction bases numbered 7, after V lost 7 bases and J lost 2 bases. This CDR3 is CASTWTGGNQETQYF. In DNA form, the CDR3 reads TGTGCCAGCACCTGGACAGGGGGAAATCAAGAGACCCAGTACTTC.

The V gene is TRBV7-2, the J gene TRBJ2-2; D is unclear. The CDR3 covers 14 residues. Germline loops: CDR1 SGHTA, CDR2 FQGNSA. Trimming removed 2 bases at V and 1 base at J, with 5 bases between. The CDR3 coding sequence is TGTGCCAGCAGCTTACCCCTGAACACCGGGGAGCTGTTTTTT. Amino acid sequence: CASSLPLNTGELFF.

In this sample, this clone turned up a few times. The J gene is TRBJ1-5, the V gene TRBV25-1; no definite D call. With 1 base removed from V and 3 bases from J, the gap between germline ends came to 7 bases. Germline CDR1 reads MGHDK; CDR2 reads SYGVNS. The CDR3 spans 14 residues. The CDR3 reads CASSEWRVNQPQHF. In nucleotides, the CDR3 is TGTGCCAGCAGTGAATGGAGAGTCAATCAGCCCCAGCATTTT.

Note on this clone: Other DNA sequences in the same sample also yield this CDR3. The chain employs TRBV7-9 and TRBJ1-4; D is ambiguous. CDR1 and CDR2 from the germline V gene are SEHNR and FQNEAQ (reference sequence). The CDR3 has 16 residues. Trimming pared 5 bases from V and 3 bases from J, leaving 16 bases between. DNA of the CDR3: TGTGCCAGCAGCCTATCGTGGTCGGGAGCTAATGAAAAACTGTTTTTT. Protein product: CASSLSWSGANEKLFF.